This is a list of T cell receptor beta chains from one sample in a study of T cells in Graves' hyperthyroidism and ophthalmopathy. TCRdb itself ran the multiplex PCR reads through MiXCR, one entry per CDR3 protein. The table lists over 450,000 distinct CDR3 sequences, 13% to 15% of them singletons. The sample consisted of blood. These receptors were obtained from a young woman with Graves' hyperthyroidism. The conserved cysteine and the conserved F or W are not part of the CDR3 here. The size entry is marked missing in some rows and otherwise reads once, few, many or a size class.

CDR3: ASTPGVNYGYT
size: many
V: TRBV12-3/TRBV12-4
J: TRBJ1-2

CDR3: SAAGAGGLETQY
size: few
V: TRBV20-1
J: TRBJ2-5

CDR3: AWSVRGTQGGYT
size: many
V: TRBV30
J: TRBJ1-2

CDR3: SASRAGTPLNEQF
size: many
V: TRBV20-1
J: TRBJ2-1

CDR3: ASSLLGGTGATDTQY
size: -
V: TRBV4-1
J: TRBJ2-3

CDR3: ASSSGLAGMGDEQF
size: few
V: TRBV7-2
J: TRBJ2-1

CDR3: SARDRSGPDTRPFNQPQH
size: few
V: TRBV20-1
J: TRBJ1-5

CDR3: ASSLGLDSEQY
size: -
V: TRBV12-3/TRBV12-4
J: TRBJ2-7

CDR3: ASSLVAGGDTEAF
size: many
V: TRBV7-6
J: TRBJ1-1

CDR3: ASSSSGTHTDTQY
size: -
V: TRBV7-3
J: TRBJ2-3

CDR3: ASSSLNGGDGANVLT
size: many
V: TRBV6-1
J: TRBJ2-6

CDR3: SVEPVPSGANVLT
size: many
V: TRBV29-1
J: TRBJ2-6

CDR3: ASSVGGRTSYEQY
size: many
V: TRBV9
J: TRBJ2-7

CDR3: ASSTLIGTGELF
size: many
V: TRBV12-3/TRBV12-4
J: TRBJ2-2

CDR3: ASSWEEDYEQY
size: many
V: TRBV11-1
J: TRBJ2-7

CDR3: ASSIEGASGSPLH
size: many
V: TRBV19
J: TRBJ1-6

CDR3: ASSSETQSDNEQF
size: once
V: TRBV13
J: TRBJ2-1

CDR3: ASSFQPSGMMHTQY
size: many
V: TRBV27
J: TRBJ2-3

CDR3: ASSFGVTDRVYAGSEAF
size: many
V: TRBV28
J: TRBJ1-1

CDR3: SARGTGTGFMTEAF
size: many
V: TRBV20-1
J: TRBJ1-1

CDR3: ASSLQGENQPQH
size: few
V: TRBV6-5
J: TRBJ1-5

CDR3: AWSVSGLAGTQF
size: many
V: TRBV30
J: TRBJ2-1

CDR3: ASSRSGTTTGELF
size: -
V: TRBV7-9
J: TRBJ2-2

CDR3: ASSSRLSDYIPQQF
size: many
V: TRBV2
J: TRBJ2-1

CDR3: ASSVGSGRTDTQY
size: few
V: TRBV9
J: TRBJ2-3